These T cell receptor beta chains were read from a single sample in a study of blood T cell repertoires in COVID-19. Profiled with immunoSEQ multiplex PCR; TCRdb holds only in-frame clones, not every one. This repertoire shows almost 350,000 clones, around 90% found once; its top ten account for 3.9%. Sample: peripheral blood. The receptors were sampled from a woman aged 55-70 years with COVID-19, enrolled during active disease. Each CDR3 is given without its conserved first and last residue. The order of the fields is CDR3 protein, V gene, D gene. The D gene is left open where the match is weak.

CDR3: ASSQHAGLGYT
V: TRBV3-1/TRBV3-2
D: -

CDR3: ASSYGGVSNQPQH
V: TRBV19
D: -

CDR3: ASSLAALLSSYEQY
V: TRBV5-5
D: -

CDR3: ASSTQVDRGQETQY
V: TRBV5-1
D: TRBD1

CDR3: AWSWDRLETQY
V: TRBV30
D: TRBD1

CDR3: ASSLAFTRNTGELF
V: TRBV5-5
D: -

CDR3: ASSEPDSRENTEAF
V: TRBV2
D: -

CDR3: ASSPPATGWQPQH
V: TRBV18
D: -

CDR3: ASSMQGQAHGYT
V: TRBV2
D: TRBD1

CDR3: ASSTGSGPRLGTDTQY
V: TRBV7-2
D: -

CDR3: ASSPGGGLAGPDNEQF
V: TRBV7-2
D: TRBD2

CDR3: ASSPGGPNTEAF
V: TRBV19
D: TRBD1

CDR3: ASSPYQETQY
V: TRBV18
D: -

CDR3: ASSRQGYGYT
V: TRBV19
D: TRBD1

CDR3: ASYFGQGPTDTQY
V: TRBV5-6
D: TRBD1

CDR3: AISGTGTDEQY
V: TRBV10-3
D: TRBD1

CDR3: ATSEAIHQGQH
V: TRBV24-1
D: -

CDR3: ASRGGSNQPQH
V: TRBV6-5
D: -

CDR3: ASSYFQGDGYT
V: TRBV6-6
D: -

CDR3: ASSEGGGHIQY
V: TRBV2
D: -

CDR3: ASSVGAVNSPLH
V: TRBV9
D: -

CDR3: ALEQPNIQY
V: TRBV30
D: -

CDR3: ASSPQTGGSNYGYT
V: TRBV18
D: TRBD1

CDR3: ASSLQGASELF
V: TRBV27
D: TRBD1

CDR3: ASSLDRGYTGELF
V: TRBV19
D: TRBD1

CDR3: ASSLGTGGWPQH
V: TRBV5-1
D: TRBD1

CDR3: ASIISGSNTEAF
V: TRBV6-6
D: -

CDR3: ASSPRQANQPQH
V: TRBV23-1
D: -

CDR3: ASSANILAV
V: TRBV25-1
D: -

CDR3: AIELANTGELF
V: TRBV25-1
D: -

CDR3: AWSEMRTADQETQY
V: TRBV30
D: -

CDR3: ASSLAGASYNEQF
V: TRBV11-3
D: -

CDR3: ASSRTGYTYEQY
V: TRBV6-5
D: TRBD1

CDR3: ASSSPPGVNTQY
V: TRBV11-2
D: -

CDR3: ASSDGPRVNQPQH
V: TRBV4-2
D: -